Below, 6 T cell receptor beta chains from the same sample are listed, as sequenced in a study of blood T cells in healthy people across ages. The authors ran a second PCR of about 7 to 11 cycles using a sample-barcoded 5' primer and a J-beta primer mix. From the 5' RACE reads, TCRdb called clonotypes with MiXCR, one entry per CDR3 protein. This table holds 1.5 million to 2 million distinct CDR3 sequences, roughly 27% found once. Material: blood. Source of these receptors: a woman aged 25-40 years in good health.

There are a few counts of this clonotype. This rearrangement joins TRBV20-1 to TRBJ2-7; weak D call: TRBD1 (5 bases). The V and J ends lost 4 bases and 3 bases respectively, with 16 bases between them. The V gene's germline CDR1 is DFQATT and CDR2 SNEGSKA (reference sequence). The CDR3 totals 14 residues. The chain's CDR3 is CSATEGADLYEQYF. CDR3 nucleotide sequence: TGCAGTGCTACCGAAGGGGCTGATCTCTACGAGCAGTACTTC.

This clonotype was observed a few times. The CDR3 here is CASSPFVDKNIQYF. The DNA for the CDR3 is TGTGCCAGCAGCCCGTTCGTGGACAAAAACATTCAGTACTTC. V usage is TRBV7-9 and J usage is TRBJ2-4; no clear D gene. Per the germline V gene, CDR1 is SEHNR and CDR2 is FQNEAQ (reference sequence). V was pared by 5 bases and J by 3 bases, with 11 bases between. The length of the CDR3 is 14 residues.

A word on this clonotype: At one end, the junction sequence differs from germline, possibly due to a read error. The chain is built from TRBV3-1 and TRBJ2-5; D gene unclear. The CDR3 extends over 13 amino acids. CDR1 LGHDT and CDR2 YNNKEL come from the germline V gene (reference sequence). This CDR3 is CAGSQLNQETQYF. In DNA, the CDR3 is TGTGCCGGCAGCCAACTTAATCAAGAGACCCAGTACTTC.

In its sample, this clonotype was seen a few times. At one end, the junction sequence differs from germline, possibly due to a read error. This chain joins TRBV4-3 and TRBJ2-5; 11 bases fit TRBD2. From germline, CDR1 is LGHNA and CDR2 YSLEER. This CDR3 region has 18 residues. The CDR3 DNA sequence: TGCGCCAGCAACCAAGAGTATAGTGGTAGCGGGAGGGAAGAGACCCAGTACTTC. Translation: CASNQEYSGSGREETQYF.

This rearrangement joins TRBV20-1 to TRBJ2-7; 8 bases map to TRBD1. Germline V gene lookup returns CDR1 DFQATT and CDR2 SNEGSKA (reference sequence). Trimming took 1 base from V and 3 from J; bases not matched to a gene: 8. The CDR3 extends over 15 amino acids. CDR3 nucleotide sequence: TGCAGTGCTAGAGTTCGTCGACAGGGGATCTACGAGCAGTACTTC. This gives the protein CSARVRRQGIYEQYF.

This chain connects TRBV29-1 to TRBJ2-3, with 11 bases lining up with TRBD2. Germline CDR1 SQVTM, CDR2 ANQGSEA. V shed 1 base, J shed 6 bases, and the junction held 9 bases outside the gene matches. CDR3 length equals 16 residues. In DNA form, the CDR3 reads TGCAGCGTTGAAGGGGTACTAGCGGGGGTGGGGGATACGCAGTATTTT. Encoded protein: CSVEGVLAGVGDTQYF.